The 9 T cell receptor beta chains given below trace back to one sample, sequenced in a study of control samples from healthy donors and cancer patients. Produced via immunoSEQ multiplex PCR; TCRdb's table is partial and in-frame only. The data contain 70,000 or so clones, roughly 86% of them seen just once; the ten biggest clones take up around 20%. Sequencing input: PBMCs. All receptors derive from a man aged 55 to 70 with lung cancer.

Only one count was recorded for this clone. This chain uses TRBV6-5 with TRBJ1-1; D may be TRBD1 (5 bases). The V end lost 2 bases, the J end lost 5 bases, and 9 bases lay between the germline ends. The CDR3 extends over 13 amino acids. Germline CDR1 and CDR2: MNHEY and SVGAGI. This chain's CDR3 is CASSYGEGTEAFF. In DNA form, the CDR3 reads TGTGCCAGCAGTTACGGCGAGGGGACTGAAGCTTTCTTT.

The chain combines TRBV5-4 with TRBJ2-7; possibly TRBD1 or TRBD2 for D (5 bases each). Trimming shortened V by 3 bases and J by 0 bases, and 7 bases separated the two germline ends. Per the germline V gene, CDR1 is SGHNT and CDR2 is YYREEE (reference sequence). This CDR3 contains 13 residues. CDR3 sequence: CASSWDLSYEQYV. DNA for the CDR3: TGTGCCAGCAGCTGGGACCTCTCCTACGAGCAGTACGTC.

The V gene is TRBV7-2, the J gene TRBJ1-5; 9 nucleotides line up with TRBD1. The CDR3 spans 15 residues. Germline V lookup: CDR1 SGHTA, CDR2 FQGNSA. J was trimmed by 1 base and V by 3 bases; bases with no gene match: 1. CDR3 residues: CASSLGTGSNQPQHF. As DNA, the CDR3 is TGTGCCAGCAGCTTGGGGACAGGGAGCAATCAGCCCCAGCATTTT.

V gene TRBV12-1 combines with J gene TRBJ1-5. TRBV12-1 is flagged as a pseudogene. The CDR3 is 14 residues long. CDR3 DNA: TGTGCCAGCAGCTTTGCTCGGATGATGCAGCCCCAGCATTTT. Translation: CASSFARMMQPQHF.

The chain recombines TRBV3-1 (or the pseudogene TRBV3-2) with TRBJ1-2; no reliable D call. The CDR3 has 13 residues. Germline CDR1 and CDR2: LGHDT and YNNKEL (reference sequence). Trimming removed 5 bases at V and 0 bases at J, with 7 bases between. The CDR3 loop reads CASSASANYGYTF. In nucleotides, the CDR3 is TGTGCCAGCAGCGCCTCAGCTAACTATGGCTACACCTTC.

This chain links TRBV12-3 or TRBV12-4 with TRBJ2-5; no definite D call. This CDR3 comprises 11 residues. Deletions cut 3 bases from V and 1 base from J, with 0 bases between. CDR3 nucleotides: TGTGCCAGCAGTTTCCAAGAGACCCAGTACTTC. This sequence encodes CASSFQETQYF.

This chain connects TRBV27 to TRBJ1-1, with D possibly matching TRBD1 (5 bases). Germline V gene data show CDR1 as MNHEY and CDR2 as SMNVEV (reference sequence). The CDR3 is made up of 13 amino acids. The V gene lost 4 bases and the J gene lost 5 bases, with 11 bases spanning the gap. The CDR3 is CASSSGGWTEAFF. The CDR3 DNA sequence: TGTGCCAGCAGTTCGGGGGGTTGGACTGAAGCTTTCTTT.

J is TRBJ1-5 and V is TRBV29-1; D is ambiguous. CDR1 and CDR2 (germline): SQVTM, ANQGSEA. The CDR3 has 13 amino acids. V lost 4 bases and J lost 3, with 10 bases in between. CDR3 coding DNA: TGCAGCGTTGCATCAGGAATCAATCAGCCCCAGCATTTT. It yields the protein CSVASGINQPQHF.

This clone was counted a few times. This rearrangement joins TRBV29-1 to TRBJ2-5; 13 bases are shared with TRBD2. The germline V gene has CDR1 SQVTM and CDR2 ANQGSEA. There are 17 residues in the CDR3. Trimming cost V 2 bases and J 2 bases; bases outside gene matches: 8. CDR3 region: CSVERTSGGGFQETQYF. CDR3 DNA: TGCAGCGTTGAACGTACTAGCGGGGGGGGATTTCAAGAGACCCAGTACTTC. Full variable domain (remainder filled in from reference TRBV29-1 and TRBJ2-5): SAVISQKPSRDICQRGTSLTIQCQVDSQVTMMFWYRQQPGQSLTLIATANQGSEATYESGFVIDKFPISRPNLTFSTLTVSNMSPEDSSIYLCSVERTSGGGFQETQYFGPGTRLLVL.